The entry below describes one T cell receptor (beta chain). Sequencing was performed with immunoSEQ multiplex PCR; in TCRdb, only in-frame clones are kept and a portion is missing. The data hold roughly 500,000 clones, with roughly nine tenths observed a single time. These data come from a study of blood T cell repertoires in COVID-19. Followed over time, Seattle patients had been enrolled while infection was active. The CDR3 has 15 residues. The V gene's germline CDR1 is MGHRA and CDR2 YSYEKL. The V gene lost 0 bases and the J gene lost 5 bases, with 10 bases spanning the gap. The clonotype originates from a man between 18 and 29 years old with COVID-19, enrolled during active disease. The source material was peripheral blood. The V call is TRBV4-1, the J call TRBJ1-4; a weak D match, TRBD1 (6 bases). CDR3 nucleotide sequence: TGCGCCAGCAGCCAAGACAGGGGTATAAATGAAAAACTGTTTTTT. Protein: CASSQDRGINEKLFF.